These 27 T cell receptor beta chains share one sample of origin, sequenced in a study of blood T cell repertoires in COVID-19. Sequencing was performed with immunoSEQ multiplex PCR; in TCRdb, only in-frame clones are kept and a portion is missing. The repertoire has about 55,000 clones, approximately 90% of them found once; the top ten carry about 6%. Specimen: peripheral blood. The receptors were sampled from a man aged 35 to 55 with acute or convalescent COVID-19.

The J gene is TRBJ2-3, the V gene TRBV10-3, with TRBD2 as a possible D gene (5 bases). CDR1 and CDR2 from the germline V gene are ENHRY and SYGVKD. The length of the CDR3 is 17 residues. Trimming shortened V by 3 bases and J by 0 bases, and 16 bases separated the two germline ends. CDR3 bases: TGTGCCATCAGTGATCCACATACGGGAAGAAGCACAGATACGCAGTATTTT. It codes for CAISDPHTGRSTDTQYF.

The chain has TRBV6-2 or TRBV6-3 and TRBJ2-2; TRBD2 agrees at 12 bases. The CDR3 loop spans 17 amino acids. The V and J ends lost 2 bases and 7 bases, in that order; junction bases with no gene match: 8. Germline V gives CDR1 MNHEY, CDR2 SVGEGT. The CDR3 loop is CASSYRASGRAVGELFF. CDR3 nucleotide sequence: TGTGCCAGCAGTTACAGGGCTAGCGGGAGGGCCGTCGGGGAGCTGTTTTTT.

The chain is built from TRBV29-1 and TRBJ2-2, with D perhaps TRBD2 (6 bases). The ends were cut back, 3 bases at V and 1 base at J, with 15 bases in the middle. Germline-derived CDR1 and CDR2 are SQVTM and ANQGSEA. This CDR3 region has 16 residues. CDR3 nucleotide sequence: TGCAGCGTTGACCGGGCGGGGCTCGGGAACACCGGGGAGCTGTTTTTT. It codes for CSVDRAGLGNTGELFF.

There are a few counts of this clone. The V and J genes are TRBV27 and TRBJ2-7; D may be TRBD1 (6 bases). The CDR3 sequence is 13 residues long. CDR1 MNHEY and CDR2 SMNVEV come from the germline V gene (reference sequence). V was trimmed by 10 bases and J by 3 bases, leaving 16 bases between them. The CDR3 protein is CATTTGIGYEQYF. In nucleotides, the CDR3 is TGTGCCACCACCACAGGGATCGGCTACGAGCAGTACTTC.

This sequence joins TRBV5-4 and TRBJ2-3; 8 nucleotides line up with TRBD2. Trimming at V came to 3 bases and at J to 4 bases, leaving 7 bases not matched to a gene. This CDR3 is 15 amino acids long. Germline V gene lookup returns CDR1 SGHNT and CDR2 YYREEE (reference sequence). CDR3 bases: TGTGCCAGCAGCTCGGCCAGCGGGAGTGCAGATACGCAGTATTTT. This gives the protein CASSSASGSADTQYF.

The V and J genes are TRBV19 and TRBJ2-3; tentatively, D is TRBD2 (6 bases). The CDR3 sequence is 13 residues long. CDR1 and CDR2 (germline): LNHDA, SQIVND (reference sequence). The germline V and J ends were trimmed by 6 bases and 2 bases, with 9 bases remaining between them. The CDR3 coding sequence is TGTGCCAGTAGGGTGGGACTCACAGATACGCAGTATTTT. As protein: CASRVGLTDTQYF.

This clone showed up just once. The rearrangement joins TRBV5-4 to TRBJ2-7; 10 bases are a match to TRBD2. The CDR3 length is 14 residues. V gave up 7 bases and J gave up 10 bases; unmatched junction bases: 14. Per germline, CDR1 SGHNT and CDR2 YYREEE (reference sequence). The DNA for the CDR3 is TGTGCCAGCCGCGGCGGAGCGGGAGGGGGGGGACAGTACTTC. As protein: CASRGGAGGGGQYF.

The chain couples TRBV19 to TRBJ2-1, with D maybe TRBD2 (5 bases). Germline V gene lookup returns CDR1 LNHDA and CDR2 SQIVND (reference sequence). V lost 4 bases, J lost 12 bases, and 10 bases lay in between. The CDR3 runs to 11 residues. CDR3 in amino acids: CASSTGWRQFF. The CDR3 nucleotides read TGTGCCAGTAGTACGGGGTGGAGGCAGTTCTTC.

This clone was seen once. This chain links TRBV12-5 with TRBJ2-3; perhaps TRBD2 as D (6 bases). Looked up from germline, CDR1 is LGHNT and CDR2 is FRNRAP. Trimming removed 6 bases at V and 2 bases at J, with 15 bases between. This CDR3 is built from 15 residues. CDR3 sequence reads: CASGPGEVSTDTQYF. CDR3 nucleotide sequence: TGTGCTAGTGGGCCCGGGGAGGTTTCCACAGATACGCAGTATTTT.

CDR3 bases: TGTGCCAGCAGTACCGGGACAGGGGCTGGGGCCAACGTCCTGACTTTC. Its translation is CASSTGTGAGANVLTF. V and J are TRBV25-1 and TRBJ2-6; TRBD1 matches 10 bases. The CDR3 is made up of 16 amino acids. Losses at the gene ends were 5 bases for V and 2 bases for J; bases not matched to a gene: 3. Germline V gene sequence: CDR1 MGHDK, CDR2 SYGVNS.

The CDR3 protein is CASSQIGGRETQYF. The CDR3 region has the DNA TGTGCCAGCAGCCAAATAGGGGGCCGGGAGACCCAGTACTTC. The genes are TRBV3-1 (or the pseudogene TRBV3-2) and TRBJ2-5; 7 bases map to TRBD1. Germline-derived CDR1 and CDR2 are LGHDT and YNNKEL (reference sequence). This CDR3 is built from 14 residues. Trimming removed 2 bases from V and 5 bases from J; junction bases left unmatched: 5.

The rearrangement links TRBV2 to TRBJ2-5, with D tentatively TRBD2 (6 bases). Germline CDR1 is SNHLY and CDR2 is FYNNEI. The V end lost 3 bases, the J end lost 4 bases, and 12 bases lay between the germline ends. CDR3 length: 14 amino acids. This CDR3 is CASSEAGGIETQYF. The CDR3 DNA sequence: TGTGCCAGCAGTGAGGCGGGCGGGATAGAGACCCAGTACTTC.

This sequence joins TRBV6-4 and TRBJ1-2; 12 nucleotides align to TRBD1. The CDR3 has 16 amino acids. Germline trimming cut 3 bases from V and 7 bases from J; bases unmatched to any gene: 9. The germline V gene has CDR1 MRHNA and CDR2 SNTAGT. The CDR3 loop is CASSDRTGTGGFGYTF. The CDR3 DNA follows: TGTGCCAGCAGTGATCGAACCGGGACAGGGGGCTTTGGCTACACCTTC.

V is TRBV4-1 and J is TRBJ2-4; TRBD1 might be the D (7 bases). The germline gives CDR1 MGHRA, CDR2 YSYEKL. CDR3 size: 17 residues. Trimming took 2 bases from V and 1 from J, leaving 15 bases between them. The CDR3 spells CASSQSHAGGAKNIQYF. As DNA, the CDR3 is TGCGCCAGCAGCCAATCACATGCAGGGGGGGCCAAAAACATTCAGTACTTC.

This chain links TRBV18 with TRBJ1-4; no clear D. The V and J ends lost 3 bases and 7 bases respectively, with 12 bases between them. The CDR3 contains 14 residues. Germline V gene data show CDR1 as KGHSH and CDR2 as LQKENI. CDR3 coding DNA: TGTGCCAGCTCACCGGAGTCGGGGAGTGAAAAACTGTTTTTT. Translated, it gives CASSPESGSEKLFF.

V usage is TRBV30 and J usage is TRBJ1-6, with 8 positions matching TRBD1. The CDR3 length is 13 residues. Per germline, CDR1 GTSNPN and CDR2 SVGIG (reference sequence). The V and J ends lost 7 bases and 7 bases, in that order; junction bases with no gene match: 6. CDR3 sequence (DNA): TGTGCCTCGGCCGGACAGGGCAATTCACCCCTCCACTTT. This encodes CASAGQGNSPLHF.

The V gene is TRBV6-5, the J gene TRBJ1-3; the D gene is possibly TRBD1 (5 bases). V lost 4 bases and J lost 2, with 12 bases in between. The germline V gene encodes CDR1 MNHEY and CDR2 SVGAGI. This CDR3 contains 15 residues. The CDR3 sequence is CASSSTTAPGNTIYF. DNA of the CDR3: TGTGCCAGCAGTTCAACGACAGCACCTGGAAACACCATATATTTT.

This clone was detected only a few times. This rearrangement joins TRBV7-2 to TRBJ2-7; 7 bases match TRBD2. The germline CDR1 and CDR2 sequences are SGHTA and FQGNSA. There are 15 residues in the CDR3. J was trimmed by 4 bases and V by 5 bases; bases with no gene match: 11. CDR3 in DNA: TGTGCCAGCAGCCCCCGCGCCGCGGGAGCTTACGAGCAGTACTTC. This gives the protein CASSPRAAGAYEQYF.

V usage is TRBV5-1 and J usage is TRBJ2-5, with D uncertain. The CDR3 has 16 residues. CDR1 SGHRS and CDR2 YFSETQ come from the germline V gene. Trimming stripped 1 base from V and 5 bases from J, with 18 bases between. The CDR3 DNA sequence: TGCGCCAGCAGCTTGTCAGGCGCAGTGGCGCAGGAGACCCAGTACTTC. Translation gives CASSLSGAVAQETQYF.

The chain employs TRBV14 and TRBJ1-4; 7 nucleotides match TRBD1. Per germline, CDR1 SGHDN and CDR2 FVKESK. This CDR3 has 15 residues. V was clipped by 2 bases and J by 6 bases; unmatched bases: 6. The CDR3 loop is CASSQWDSRDEKLFF. For the CDR3, the DNA is TGTGCCAGCAGCCAATGGGACAGTCGGGATGAAAAACTGTTTTTT.

This rearrangement joins TRBV27 to TRBJ1-5; D is undetermined. Germline CDR1 is MNHEY and CDR2 is SMNVEV (reference sequence). Deletions cut 6 bases from V and 3 bases from J, with 18 bases between. This CDR3 contains 16 residues. The CDR3: CASRRSVGLLNQPQHF. The CDR3 DNA reads as TGTGCCAGCAGGAGGTCGGTCGGACTCCTCAATCAGCCCCAGCATTTT.

The V call is TRBV12-5, the J call TRBJ2-7, with D possibly TRBD2 on 6 matching bases. Per germline, CDR1 LGHNT and CDR2 FRNRAP. V lost 6 bases and J 9 bases, leaving 12 bases between the germline ends. The CDR3 covers 11 residues. CDR3 nucleotide sequence: TGTGCTAGTGGCCCTGGGGGGTGGCAGTACTTC. Its protein is CASGPGGWQYF.

The chain is built from TRBV6-2 or TRBV6-3 and TRBJ2-2; D is undetermined. V lost 0 bases, J lost 6 bases, and 5 bases lay in between. Looked up from germline, CDR1 is MNHEY and CDR2 is SVGEGT. The CDR3 extends over 13 amino acids. The CDR3 sequence is CASSYSLAGELFF. Here the CDR3 DNA reads TGTGCCAGCAGTTACTCTCTAGCCGGGGAGCTGTTTTTT.

This clone was recorded only once. The chain couples TRBV30 to TRBJ2-3; 9 bases align to TRBD2. The CDR3 has 15 residues. Germline values: CDR1 GTSNPN, CDR2 SVGIG (reference sequence). Trimming at V came to 1 base and at J to 7 bases, leaving 9 bases not matched to a gene. CDR3 residues: CAWSATSGLANTQYF. In DNA, the CDR3 is TGTGCCTGGAGTGCGACCTCGGGACTAGCAAATACGCAGTATTTT.

The CDR3 coding sequence is TGCAGCGTTGGGGACACGAACACCGGGGAGCTGTTTTTT. Translating it yields CSVGDTNTGELFF. The rearrangement links TRBV29-1 to TRBJ2-2; D is perhaps TRBD1 (6 bases). The ends were cut back, 4 bases at V and 0 bases at J, with 6 bases in the middle. This CDR3 spans 13 amino acids. Germline loops: CDR1 SQVTM, CDR2 ANQGSEA.

The gene calls are TRBV5-1 and TRBJ2-7; TRBD1 aligns across 7 bases. The CDR3 spans 13 residues. CDR1 is SGHRS, CDR2 YFSETQ, per germline. V shed 2 bases and J 6 bases; nucleotides not matched to a gene: 5. The CDR3 DNA reads as TGCGCCAGCAGCTTTGACAGGGAGCCCGAGCAGTACTTC. Its protein product is CASSFDREPEQYF.

This clone was counted a single time. The chain joins TRBV30 to TRBJ2-4; D is perhaps TRBD2 (6 bases). Trimming shortened V by 2 bases and J by 0 bases, and 17 bases separated the two germline ends. CDR1 and CDR2 from the germline V gene are GTSNPN and SVGIG (reference sequence). This CDR3 region has 17 residues. The DNA for the CDR3 is TGTGCCTGGAGTCCACGTCAGGGAGGTATAGCCAAAAACATTCAGTACTTC. Residues: CAWSPRQGGIAKNIQYF.